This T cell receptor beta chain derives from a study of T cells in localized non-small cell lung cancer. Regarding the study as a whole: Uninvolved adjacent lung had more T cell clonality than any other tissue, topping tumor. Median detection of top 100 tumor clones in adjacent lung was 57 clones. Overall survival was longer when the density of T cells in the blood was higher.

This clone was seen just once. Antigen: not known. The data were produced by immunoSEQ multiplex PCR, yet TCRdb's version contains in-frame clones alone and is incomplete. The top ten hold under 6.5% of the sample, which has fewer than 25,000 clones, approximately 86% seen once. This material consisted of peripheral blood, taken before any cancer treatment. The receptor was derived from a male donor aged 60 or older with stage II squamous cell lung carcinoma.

The chain's CDR3 is CASSDGNWGKLFF. In DNA form, the CDR3 reads TGTGCCAGCAGCGACGGGAATTGGGGGAAACTGTTTTTT. The V and J genes are TRBV9 and TRBJ1-4; a weak D match, TRBD1 (5 bases). CDR1 is SGDLS and CDR2 is YYNGEE in the germline V gene. Trimming left V 3 bases short and J 11 bases short, with 14 bases between. The CDR3 totals 13 residues.